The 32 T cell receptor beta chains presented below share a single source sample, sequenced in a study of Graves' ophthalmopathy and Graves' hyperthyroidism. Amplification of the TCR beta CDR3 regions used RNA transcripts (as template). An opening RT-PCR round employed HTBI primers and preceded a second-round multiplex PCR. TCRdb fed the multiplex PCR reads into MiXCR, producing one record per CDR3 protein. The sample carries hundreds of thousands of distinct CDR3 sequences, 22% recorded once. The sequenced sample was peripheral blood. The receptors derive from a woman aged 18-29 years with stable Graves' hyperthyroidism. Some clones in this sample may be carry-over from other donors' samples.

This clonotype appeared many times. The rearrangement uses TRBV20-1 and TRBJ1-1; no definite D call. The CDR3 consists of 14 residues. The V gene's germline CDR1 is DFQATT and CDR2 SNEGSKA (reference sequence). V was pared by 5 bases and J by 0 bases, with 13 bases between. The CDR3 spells CSAPRVTVNTEAFF. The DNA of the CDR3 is TGCAGTGCTCCGAGAGTGACTGTGAACACTGAAGCTTTCTTT.

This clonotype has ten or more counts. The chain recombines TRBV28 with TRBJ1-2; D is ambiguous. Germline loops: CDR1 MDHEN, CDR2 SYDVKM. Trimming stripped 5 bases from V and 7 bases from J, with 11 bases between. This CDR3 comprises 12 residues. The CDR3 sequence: CASSPRTAGYTF. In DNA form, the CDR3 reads TGTGCCAGCAGTCCTCGGACCGCTGGCTACACCTTC.

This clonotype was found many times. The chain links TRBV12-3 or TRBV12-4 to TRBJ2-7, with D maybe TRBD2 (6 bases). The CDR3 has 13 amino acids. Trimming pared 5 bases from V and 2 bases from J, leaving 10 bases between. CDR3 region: CASSDGGTYEQYF. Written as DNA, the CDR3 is TGTGCCAGCAGTGACGGGGGAACCTACGAGCAGTACTTC.

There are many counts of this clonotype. The CDR3, as DNA: TGTGCTAGTGGCCTCGACGCAGGCCGCCAGCATTTT. Translated: CASGLDAGRQHF. This sequence joins TRBV12-5 and TRBJ1-5; no definite D call. Germline V gene lookup returns CDR1 LGHNT and CDR2 FRNRAP. Trimming shortened V by 6 bases and J by 12 bases, and 15 bases separated the two germline ends. The CDR3 length is 12 residues.

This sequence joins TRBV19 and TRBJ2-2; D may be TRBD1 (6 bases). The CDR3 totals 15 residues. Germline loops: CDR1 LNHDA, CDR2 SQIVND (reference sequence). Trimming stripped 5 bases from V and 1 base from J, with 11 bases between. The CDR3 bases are TGTGCCAGTAGTCTCGACAGGATGAACACCGGGGAGCTGTTTTTT. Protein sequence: CASSLDRMNTGELFF.

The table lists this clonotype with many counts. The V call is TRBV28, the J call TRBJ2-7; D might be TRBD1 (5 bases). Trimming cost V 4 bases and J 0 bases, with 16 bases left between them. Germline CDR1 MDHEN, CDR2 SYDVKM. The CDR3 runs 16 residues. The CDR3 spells CASSSPPSQDSYEQYF. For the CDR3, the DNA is TGTGCCAGCAGTTCACCGCCCTCACAGGACTCCTACGAGCAGTACTTC.

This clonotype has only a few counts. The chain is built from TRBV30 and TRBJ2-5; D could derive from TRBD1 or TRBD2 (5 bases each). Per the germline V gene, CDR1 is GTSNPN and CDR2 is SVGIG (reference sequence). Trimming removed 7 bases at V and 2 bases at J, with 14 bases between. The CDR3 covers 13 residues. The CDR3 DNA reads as TGTGCCTCGATGTGGGGGTCACAAGAGACCCAGTACTTC. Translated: CASMWGSQETQYF.

Here the CDR3 reads CASSLEGVITEQYF. In DNA form, the CDR3 reads TGCGCCAGCAGCTTGGAGGGGGTAATCACCGAGCAGTACTTC. The gene calls are TRBV5-1 and TRBJ2-7; weak D call: TRBD1 (6 bases). V shed 0 bases and J shed 6 bases, with 13 bases lying between them. From germline, CDR1 is SGHRS and CDR2 YFSETQ. This CDR3 comprises 14 residues.

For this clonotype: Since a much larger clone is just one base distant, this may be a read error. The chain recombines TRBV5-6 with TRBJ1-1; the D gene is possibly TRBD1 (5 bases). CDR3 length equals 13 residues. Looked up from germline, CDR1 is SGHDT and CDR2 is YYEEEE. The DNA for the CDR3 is TGTGCCAGCGGCTTAGGGGCAGAACTCGAAGCTTTCTTT. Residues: CASGLGAELEAFF.

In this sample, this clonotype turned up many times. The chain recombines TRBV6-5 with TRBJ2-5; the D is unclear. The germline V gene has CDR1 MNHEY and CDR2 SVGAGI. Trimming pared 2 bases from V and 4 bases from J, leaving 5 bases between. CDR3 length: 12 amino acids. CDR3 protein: CASSYVVETQYF. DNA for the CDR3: TGTGCCAGCAGTTACGTGGTAGAGACCCAGTACTTC.

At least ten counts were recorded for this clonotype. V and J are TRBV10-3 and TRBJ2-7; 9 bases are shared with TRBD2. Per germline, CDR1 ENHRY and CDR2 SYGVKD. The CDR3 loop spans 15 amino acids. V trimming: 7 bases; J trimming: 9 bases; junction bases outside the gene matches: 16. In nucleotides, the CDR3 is TGTGCCATCACAAAGGCGGGAGGGCCAGGCGCTGGGCAGTACTTC. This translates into CAITKAGGPGAGQYF.

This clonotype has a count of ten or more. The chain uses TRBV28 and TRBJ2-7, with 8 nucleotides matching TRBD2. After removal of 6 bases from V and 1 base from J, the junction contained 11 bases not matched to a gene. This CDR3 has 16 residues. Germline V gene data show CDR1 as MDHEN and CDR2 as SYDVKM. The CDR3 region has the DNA TGTGCCAGCAGCCCGCTAGGGGTAGCGGGGTCCTACGAGCAGTACTTC. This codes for CASSPLGVAGSYEQYF.

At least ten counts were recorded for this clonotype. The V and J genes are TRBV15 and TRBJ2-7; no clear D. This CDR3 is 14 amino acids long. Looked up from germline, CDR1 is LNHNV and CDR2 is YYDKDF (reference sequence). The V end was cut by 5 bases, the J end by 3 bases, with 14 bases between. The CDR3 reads CATSYQADGYEQYF. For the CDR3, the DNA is TGTGCCACCAGCTACCAAGCCGACGGCTACGAGCAGTACTTC.

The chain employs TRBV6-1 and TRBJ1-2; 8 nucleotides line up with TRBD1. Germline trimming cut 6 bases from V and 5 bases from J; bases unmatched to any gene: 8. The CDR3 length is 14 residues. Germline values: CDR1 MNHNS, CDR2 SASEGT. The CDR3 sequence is CASSRTGFRYGYTF. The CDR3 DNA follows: TGTGCCAGCAGCCGGACAGGGTTCCGGTATGGCTACACCTTC.

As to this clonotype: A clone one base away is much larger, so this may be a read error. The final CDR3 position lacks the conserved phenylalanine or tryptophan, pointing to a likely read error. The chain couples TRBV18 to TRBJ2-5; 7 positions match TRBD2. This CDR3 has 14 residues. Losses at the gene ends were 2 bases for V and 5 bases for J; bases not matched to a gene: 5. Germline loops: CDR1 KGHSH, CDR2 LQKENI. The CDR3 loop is CASSPTGGGETQYL. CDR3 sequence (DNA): TGTGCCAGCTCACCAACGGGAGGAGGGGAGACCCAGTACCTC.

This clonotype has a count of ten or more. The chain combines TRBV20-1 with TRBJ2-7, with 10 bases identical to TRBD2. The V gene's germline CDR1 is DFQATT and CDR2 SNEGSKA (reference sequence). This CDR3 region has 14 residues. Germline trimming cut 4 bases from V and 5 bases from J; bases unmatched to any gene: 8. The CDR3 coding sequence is TGCAGTGCTACCCTCGGACTAGCGGAGGACGAGCAGTACTTC. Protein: CSATLGLAEDEQYF.

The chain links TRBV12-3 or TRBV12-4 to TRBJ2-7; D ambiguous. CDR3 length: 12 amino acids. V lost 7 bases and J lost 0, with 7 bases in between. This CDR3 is CASKTYSYEQYF. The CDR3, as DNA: TGTGCCAGCAAAACATACTCCTACGAGCAGTACTTC.

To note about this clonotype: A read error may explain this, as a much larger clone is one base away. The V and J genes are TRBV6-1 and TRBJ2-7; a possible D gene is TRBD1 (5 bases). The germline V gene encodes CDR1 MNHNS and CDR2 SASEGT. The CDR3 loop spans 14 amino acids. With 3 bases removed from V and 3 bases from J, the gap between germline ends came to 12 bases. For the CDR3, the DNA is TGTGCCAGCAGTGAGAAACAGGCAGACTACGAGCAGTACTTC. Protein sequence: CASSEKQADYEQYF.

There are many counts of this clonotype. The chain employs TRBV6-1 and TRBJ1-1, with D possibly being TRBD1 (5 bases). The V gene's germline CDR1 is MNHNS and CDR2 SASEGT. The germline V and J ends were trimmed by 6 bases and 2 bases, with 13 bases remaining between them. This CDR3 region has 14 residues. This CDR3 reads CASREGDSNTEAFF. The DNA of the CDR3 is TGTGCCAGCAGGGAGGGCGACAGTAACACTGAAGCTTTCTTT.

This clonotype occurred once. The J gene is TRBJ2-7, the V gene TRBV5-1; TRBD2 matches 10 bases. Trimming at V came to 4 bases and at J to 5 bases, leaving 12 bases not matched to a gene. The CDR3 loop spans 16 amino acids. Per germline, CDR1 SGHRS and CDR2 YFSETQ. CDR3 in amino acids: CASSPESLAGVHEQYF. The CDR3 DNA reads TGCGCCAGCAGCCCCGAATCCCTAGCGGGGGTCCACGAGCAGTACTTC.

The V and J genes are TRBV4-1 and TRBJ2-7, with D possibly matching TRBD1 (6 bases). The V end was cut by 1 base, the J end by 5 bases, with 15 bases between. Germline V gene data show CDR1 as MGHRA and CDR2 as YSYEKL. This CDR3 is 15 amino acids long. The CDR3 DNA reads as TGCGCCAGCAGCCAAGTTATAGGGCCAGGGGACGAGCAGTACTTC. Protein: CASSQVIGPGDEQYF.

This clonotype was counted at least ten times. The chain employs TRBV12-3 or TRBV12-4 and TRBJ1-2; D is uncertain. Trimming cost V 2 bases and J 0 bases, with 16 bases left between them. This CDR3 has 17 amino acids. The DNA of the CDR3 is TGTGCCAGCAGTTTAAGGGTCTGGAGGGCCCCTAACTATGGCTACACCTTC. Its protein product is CASSLRVWRAPNYGYTF.

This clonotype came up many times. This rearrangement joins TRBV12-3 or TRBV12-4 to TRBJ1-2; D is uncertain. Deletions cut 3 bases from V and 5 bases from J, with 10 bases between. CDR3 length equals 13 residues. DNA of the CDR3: TGTGCCAGCAGTTTGGGCGCTATGTATGGCTACACCTTC. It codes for CASSLGAMYGYTF.

The CDR3 DNA reads TGTGCCAGCAGCCTTAAGGCAGGGGCGAACACCGGGGAGCTGTTTTTT. Protein product: CASSLKAGANTGELFF. The J gene is TRBJ2-2, the V gene TRBV7-3; weak D call: TRBD1 (6 bases). V was pared by 5 bases and J by 0 bases, with 13 bases between. The CDR3 sequence is 16 residues long. Germline V gene lookup returns CDR1 SGHTA and CDR2 FQGTGA.

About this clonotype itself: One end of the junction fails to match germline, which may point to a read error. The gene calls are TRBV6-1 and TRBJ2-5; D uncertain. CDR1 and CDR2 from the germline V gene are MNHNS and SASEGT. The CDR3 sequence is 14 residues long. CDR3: CASSGTSSQETKYF. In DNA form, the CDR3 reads TGTGCCAGCAGTGGGACCAGCTCCCAAGAGACCAAGTACTTC.

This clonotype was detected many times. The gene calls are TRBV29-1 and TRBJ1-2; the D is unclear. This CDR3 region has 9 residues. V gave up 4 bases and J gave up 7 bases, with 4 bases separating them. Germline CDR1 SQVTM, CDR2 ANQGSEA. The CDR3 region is CSVAGGYTF. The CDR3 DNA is TGCAGCGTTGCCGGTGGCTACACCTTC.

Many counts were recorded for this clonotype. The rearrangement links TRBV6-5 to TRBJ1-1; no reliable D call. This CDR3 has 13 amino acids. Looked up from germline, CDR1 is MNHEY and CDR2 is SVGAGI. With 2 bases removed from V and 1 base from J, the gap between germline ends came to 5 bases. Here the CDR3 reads CASSYNPNTEAFF. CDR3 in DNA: TGTGCCAGCAGTTACAATCCGAACACTGAAGCTTTCTTT.

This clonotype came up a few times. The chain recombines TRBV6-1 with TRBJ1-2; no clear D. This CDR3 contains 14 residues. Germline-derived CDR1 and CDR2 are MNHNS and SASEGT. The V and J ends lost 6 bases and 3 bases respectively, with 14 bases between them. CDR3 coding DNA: TGTGCCAGCAGCGTAAAGATTGGTGACTATGGCTACACCTTC. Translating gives CASSVKIGDYGYTF.

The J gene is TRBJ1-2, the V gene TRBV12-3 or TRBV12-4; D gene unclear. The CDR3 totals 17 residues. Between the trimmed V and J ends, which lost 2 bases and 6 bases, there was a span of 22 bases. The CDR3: CASSLLRTPGSGDGYTF. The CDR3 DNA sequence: TGTGCCAGCAGTTTACTGCGGACTCCGGGAAGCGGGGATGGCTACACCTTC.

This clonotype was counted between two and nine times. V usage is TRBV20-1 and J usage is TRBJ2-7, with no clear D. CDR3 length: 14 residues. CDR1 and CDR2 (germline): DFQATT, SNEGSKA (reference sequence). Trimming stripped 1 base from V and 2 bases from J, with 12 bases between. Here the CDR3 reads CSARVGSFTYEQYF. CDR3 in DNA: TGCAGTGCTAGAGTCGGAAGTTTTACCTACGAGCAGTACTTC.

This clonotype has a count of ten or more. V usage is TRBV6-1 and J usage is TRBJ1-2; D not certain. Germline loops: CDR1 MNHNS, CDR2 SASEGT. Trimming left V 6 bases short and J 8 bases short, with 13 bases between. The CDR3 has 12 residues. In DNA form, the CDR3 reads TGTGCCAGCAGCCGTGTTTCCGGCGGCTACACCTTC. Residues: CASSRVSGGYTF.

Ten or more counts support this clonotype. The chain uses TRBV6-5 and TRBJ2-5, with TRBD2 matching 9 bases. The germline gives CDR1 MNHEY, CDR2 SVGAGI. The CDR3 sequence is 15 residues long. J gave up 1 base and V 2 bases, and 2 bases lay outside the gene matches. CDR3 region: CASSYAAGGQETQYF. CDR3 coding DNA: TGTGCCAGCAGTTACGCAGCGGGGGGCCAAGAGACCCAGTACTTC.